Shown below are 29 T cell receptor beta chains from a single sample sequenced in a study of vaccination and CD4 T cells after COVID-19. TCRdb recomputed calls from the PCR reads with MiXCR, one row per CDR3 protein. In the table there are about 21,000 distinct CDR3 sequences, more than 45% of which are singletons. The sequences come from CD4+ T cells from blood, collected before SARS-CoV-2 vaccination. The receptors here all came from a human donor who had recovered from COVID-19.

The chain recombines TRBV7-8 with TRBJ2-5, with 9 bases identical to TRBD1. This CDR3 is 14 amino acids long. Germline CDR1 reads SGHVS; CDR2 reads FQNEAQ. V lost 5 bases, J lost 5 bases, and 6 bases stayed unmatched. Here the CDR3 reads CASSPDRGWETQYF. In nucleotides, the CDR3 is TGTGCCAGCAGCCCGGACAGGGGATGGGAGACCCAGTACTTC.

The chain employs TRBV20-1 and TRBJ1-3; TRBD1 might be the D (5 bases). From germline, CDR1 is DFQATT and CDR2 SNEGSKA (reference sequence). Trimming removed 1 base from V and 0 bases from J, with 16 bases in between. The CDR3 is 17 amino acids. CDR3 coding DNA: TGCAGTGCTAGAGTACCTTCGGGACTTCCCTCTGGAAACACCATATATTTT. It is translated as CSARVPSGLPSGNTIYF.

The CDR3 loop reads CSAQRDDYEQYF. The CDR3 bases are TGCAGTGCTCAGCGGGACGACTACGAGCAGTACTTC. The chain uses TRBV20-1 and TRBJ2-7; 7 positions match TRBD2. With 5 bases clipped from V and 3 bases from J, the junction kept 4 bases outside the gene matches. CDR1 is DFQATT and CDR2 is SNEGSKA in the germline V gene (reference sequence). This CDR3 region has 12 residues.

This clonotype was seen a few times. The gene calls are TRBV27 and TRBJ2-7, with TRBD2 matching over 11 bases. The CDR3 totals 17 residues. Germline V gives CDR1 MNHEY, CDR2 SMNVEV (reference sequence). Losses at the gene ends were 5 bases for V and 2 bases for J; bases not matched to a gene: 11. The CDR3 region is CASSPETSGTPTYEQYF. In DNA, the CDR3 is TGTGCCAGCAGTCCCGAGACTAGCGGGACCCCAACCTACGAGCAGTACTTC.

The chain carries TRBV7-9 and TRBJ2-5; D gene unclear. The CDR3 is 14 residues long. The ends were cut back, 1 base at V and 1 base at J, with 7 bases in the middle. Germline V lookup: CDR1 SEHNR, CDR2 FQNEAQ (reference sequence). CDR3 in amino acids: CASSLGQPQETQYF. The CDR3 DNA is TGTGCCAGCAGCTTAGGGCAGCCCCAAGAGACCCAGTACTTC.

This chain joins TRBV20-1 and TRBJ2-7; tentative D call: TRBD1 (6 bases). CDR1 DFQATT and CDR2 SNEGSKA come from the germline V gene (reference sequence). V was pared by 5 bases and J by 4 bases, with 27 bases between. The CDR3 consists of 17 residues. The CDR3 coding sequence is TGCAGTGCTTTCTCGCAAGACCAGGGGTCTCTTAGTTACGAGCAGTACTTC. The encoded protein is CSAFSQDQGSLSYEQYF.

This chain's CDR3 is CASSIGPTSGRGAYNEQFF. CDR3 DNA sequence: TGTGCCAGTAGTATAGGCCCGACTAGCGGGAGAGGGGCCTACAATGAGCAGTTCTTC. The chain carries TRBV19 and TRBJ2-1; 12 bases align to TRBD2. The J segment lost 2 bases and the V segment lost 1 base, leaving 9 bases of the junction unmatched. The CDR3 has 19 amino acids. Germline values: CDR1 LNHDA, CDR2 SQIVND (reference sequence).

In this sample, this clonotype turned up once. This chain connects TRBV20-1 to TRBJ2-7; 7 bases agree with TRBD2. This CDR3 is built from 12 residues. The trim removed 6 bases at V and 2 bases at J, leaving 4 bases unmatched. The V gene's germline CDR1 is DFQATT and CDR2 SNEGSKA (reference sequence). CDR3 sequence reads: CSAPSGAYEQYF. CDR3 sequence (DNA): TGCAGTGCCCCTAGCGGAGCCTACGAGCAGTACTTC.

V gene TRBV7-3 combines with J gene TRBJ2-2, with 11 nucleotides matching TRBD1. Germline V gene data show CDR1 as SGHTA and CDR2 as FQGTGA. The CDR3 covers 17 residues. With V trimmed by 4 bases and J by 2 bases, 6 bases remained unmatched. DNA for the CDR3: TGTGCCAGCAGCTCTAGGACAGGGGGCATTAACACCGGGGAGCTGTTTTTT. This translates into CASSSRTGGINTGELFF. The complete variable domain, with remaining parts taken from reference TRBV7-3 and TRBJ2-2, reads GAGVSQTPSNKVTEKGKYVELRCDPISGHTALYWYRQSLGQGPEFLIYFQGTGAADDSGLPNDRFFAVRPEGSVSTLKIQRTERGDSAVYLCASSSRTGGINTGELFFGEGSRLTVL.

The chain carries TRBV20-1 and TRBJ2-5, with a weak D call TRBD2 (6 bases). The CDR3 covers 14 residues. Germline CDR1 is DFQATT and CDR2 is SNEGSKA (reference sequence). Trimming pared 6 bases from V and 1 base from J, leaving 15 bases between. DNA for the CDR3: TGCAGTGCCAGCGGGCAGACGGGCCAAGAGACCCAGTACTTC. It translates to CSASGQTGQETQYF.

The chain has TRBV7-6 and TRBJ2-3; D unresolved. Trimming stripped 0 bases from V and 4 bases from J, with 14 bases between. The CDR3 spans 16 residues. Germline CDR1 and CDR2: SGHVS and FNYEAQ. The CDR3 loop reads CASSLAVRSPPDTQYF. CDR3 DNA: TGTGCCAGCAGCTTAGCGGTCAGGTCCCCCCCAGATACGCAGTATTTT.

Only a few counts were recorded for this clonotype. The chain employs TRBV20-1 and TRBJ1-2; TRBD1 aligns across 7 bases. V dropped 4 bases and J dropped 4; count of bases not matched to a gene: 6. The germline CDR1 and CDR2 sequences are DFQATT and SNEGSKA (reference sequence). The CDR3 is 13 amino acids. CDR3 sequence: CSAIQGTIYGYTF. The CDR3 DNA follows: TGCAGTGCTATACAGGGGACTATCTATGGCTACACCTTC.

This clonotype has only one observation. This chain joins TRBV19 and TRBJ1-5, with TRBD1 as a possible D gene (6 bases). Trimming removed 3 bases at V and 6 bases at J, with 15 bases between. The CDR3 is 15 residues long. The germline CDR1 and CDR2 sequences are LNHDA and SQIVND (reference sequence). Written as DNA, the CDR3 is TGTGCCAGTAGTATCACTGTCACGGGGGCTCAGCCCCAGCATTTT. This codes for CASSITVTGAQPQHF.

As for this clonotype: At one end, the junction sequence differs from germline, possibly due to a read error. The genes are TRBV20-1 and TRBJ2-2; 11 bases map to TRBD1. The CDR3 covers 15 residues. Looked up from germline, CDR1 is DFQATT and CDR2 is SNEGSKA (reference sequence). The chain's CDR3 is CGARTGGAGTGELFF. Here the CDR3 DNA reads TGCGGTGCCAGGACAGGGGGCGCCGGCACCGGGGAGCTGTTTTTT.

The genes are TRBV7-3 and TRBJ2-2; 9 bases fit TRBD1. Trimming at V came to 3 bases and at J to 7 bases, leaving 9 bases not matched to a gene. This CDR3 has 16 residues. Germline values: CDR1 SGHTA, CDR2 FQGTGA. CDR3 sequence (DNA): TGTGCCAGCAGCTTGACACAGGGGGCGCTTGGCGGGGAGCTGTTTTTT. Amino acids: CASSLTQGALGGELFF.

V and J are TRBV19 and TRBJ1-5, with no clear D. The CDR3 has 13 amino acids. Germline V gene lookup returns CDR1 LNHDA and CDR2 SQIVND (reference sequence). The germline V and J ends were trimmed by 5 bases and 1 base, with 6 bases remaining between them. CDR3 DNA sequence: TGTGCCAGTAGTCGTCAAAGCAATCAGCCCCAGCATTTT. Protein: CASSRQSNQPQHF.

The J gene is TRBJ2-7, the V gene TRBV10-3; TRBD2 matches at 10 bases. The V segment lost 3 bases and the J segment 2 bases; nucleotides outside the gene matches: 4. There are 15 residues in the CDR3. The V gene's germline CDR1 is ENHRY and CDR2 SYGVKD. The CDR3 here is CAISDSSGRAYEQYF. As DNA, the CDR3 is TGTGCCATCAGTGATTCCAGCGGGAGGGCCTACGAGCAGTACTTC.

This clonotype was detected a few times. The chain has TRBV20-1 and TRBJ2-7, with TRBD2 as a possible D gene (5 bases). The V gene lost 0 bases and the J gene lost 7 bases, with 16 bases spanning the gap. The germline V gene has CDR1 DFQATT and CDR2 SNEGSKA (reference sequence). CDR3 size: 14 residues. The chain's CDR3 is CSARDPSGVWEQYF. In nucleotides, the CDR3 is TGCAGTGCTAGAGACCCGTCCGGGGTCTGGGAGCAGTACTTC.

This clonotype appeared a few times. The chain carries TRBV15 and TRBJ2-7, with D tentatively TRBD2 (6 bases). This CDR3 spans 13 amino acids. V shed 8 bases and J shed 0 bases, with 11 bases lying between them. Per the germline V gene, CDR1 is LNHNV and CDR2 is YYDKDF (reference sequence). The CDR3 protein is CATRTGSSYEQYF. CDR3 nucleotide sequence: TGTGCCACCCGGACCGGGAGCTCCTACGAGCAGTACTTC.

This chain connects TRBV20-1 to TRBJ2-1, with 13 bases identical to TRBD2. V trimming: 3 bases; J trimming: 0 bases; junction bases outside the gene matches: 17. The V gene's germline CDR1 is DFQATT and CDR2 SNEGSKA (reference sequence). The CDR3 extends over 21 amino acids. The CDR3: CSARSNRAFRLAGGSYNEQFF. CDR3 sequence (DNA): TGCAGTGCTAGGTCTAATAGGGCTTTTCGACTAGCGGGGGGCTCCTACAATGAGCAGTTCTTC.

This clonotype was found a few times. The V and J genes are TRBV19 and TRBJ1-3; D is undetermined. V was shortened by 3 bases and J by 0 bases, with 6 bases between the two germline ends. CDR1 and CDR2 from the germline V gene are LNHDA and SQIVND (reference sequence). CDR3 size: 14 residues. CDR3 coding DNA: TGTGCCAGTAGTATTGCCAACTCTGGAAACACCATATATTTT. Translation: CASSIANSGNTIYF.

In nucleotides, the CDR3 is TGTGCCAGCAGTATAGGGACAGCCTACGAGCAGTACTTC. Protein: CASSIGTAYEQYF. V is TRBV2 and J is TRBJ2-7, with TRBD1 matching 7 bases. This CDR3 spans 13 amino acids. Germline V gene data show CDR1 as SNHLY and CDR2 as FYNNEI. V was clipped by 5 bases and J by 2 bases; unmatched bases: 3.

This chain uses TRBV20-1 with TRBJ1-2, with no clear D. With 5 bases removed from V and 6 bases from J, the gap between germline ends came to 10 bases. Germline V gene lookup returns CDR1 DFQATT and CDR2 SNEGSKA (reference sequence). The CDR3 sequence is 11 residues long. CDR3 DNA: TGCAGTGCTCTCGACATAAATGGCTACACCTTC. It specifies CSALDINGYTF.

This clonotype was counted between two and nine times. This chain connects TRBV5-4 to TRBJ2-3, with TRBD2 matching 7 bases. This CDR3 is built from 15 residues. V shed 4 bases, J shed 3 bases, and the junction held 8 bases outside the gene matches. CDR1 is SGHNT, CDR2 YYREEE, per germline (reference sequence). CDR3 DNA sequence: TGTGCCAGCAGCCTCGCTAGCGGTTTTACAGATACGCAGTATTTT. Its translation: CASSLASGFTDTQYF.

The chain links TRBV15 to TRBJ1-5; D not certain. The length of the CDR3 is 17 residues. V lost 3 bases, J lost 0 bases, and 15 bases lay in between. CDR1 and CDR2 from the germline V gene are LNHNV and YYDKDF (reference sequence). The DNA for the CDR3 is TGTGCCACCAGCAGGGCAGTCGGAGTTTATAGCAATCAGCCCCAGCATTTT. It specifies CATSRAVGVYSNQPQHF.

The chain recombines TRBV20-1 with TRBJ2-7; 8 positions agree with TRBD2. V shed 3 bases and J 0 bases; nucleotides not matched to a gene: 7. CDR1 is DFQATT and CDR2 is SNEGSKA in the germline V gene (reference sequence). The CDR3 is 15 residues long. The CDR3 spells CSARRWREASYEQYF. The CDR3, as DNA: TGCAGTGCTAGGCGCTGGCGGGAGGCCTCCTACGAGCAGTACTTC.

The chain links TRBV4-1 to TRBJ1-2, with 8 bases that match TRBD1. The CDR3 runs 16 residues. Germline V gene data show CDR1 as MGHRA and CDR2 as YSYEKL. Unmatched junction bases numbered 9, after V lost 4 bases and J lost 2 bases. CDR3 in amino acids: CASSPGQGGGNYGYTF. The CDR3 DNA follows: TGCGCCAGCAGCCCTGGACAGGGTGGAGGAAACTATGGCTACACCTTC.

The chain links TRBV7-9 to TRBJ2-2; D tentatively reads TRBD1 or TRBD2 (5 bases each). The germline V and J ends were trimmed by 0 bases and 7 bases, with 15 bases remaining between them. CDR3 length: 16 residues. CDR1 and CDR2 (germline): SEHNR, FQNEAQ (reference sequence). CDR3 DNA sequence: TGTGCCAGCAGCTTAGCACAGCGAGGGGTCGGCGGGGAGCTGTTTTTT. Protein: CASSLAQRGVGGELFF.

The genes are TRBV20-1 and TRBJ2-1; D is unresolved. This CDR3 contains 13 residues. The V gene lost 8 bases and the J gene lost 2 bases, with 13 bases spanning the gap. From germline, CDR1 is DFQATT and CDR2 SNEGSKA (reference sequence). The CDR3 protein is CSSLSSPYNEQFF. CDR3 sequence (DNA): TGCAGTTCGTTGAGCAGTCCCTACAATGAGCAGTTCTTC.